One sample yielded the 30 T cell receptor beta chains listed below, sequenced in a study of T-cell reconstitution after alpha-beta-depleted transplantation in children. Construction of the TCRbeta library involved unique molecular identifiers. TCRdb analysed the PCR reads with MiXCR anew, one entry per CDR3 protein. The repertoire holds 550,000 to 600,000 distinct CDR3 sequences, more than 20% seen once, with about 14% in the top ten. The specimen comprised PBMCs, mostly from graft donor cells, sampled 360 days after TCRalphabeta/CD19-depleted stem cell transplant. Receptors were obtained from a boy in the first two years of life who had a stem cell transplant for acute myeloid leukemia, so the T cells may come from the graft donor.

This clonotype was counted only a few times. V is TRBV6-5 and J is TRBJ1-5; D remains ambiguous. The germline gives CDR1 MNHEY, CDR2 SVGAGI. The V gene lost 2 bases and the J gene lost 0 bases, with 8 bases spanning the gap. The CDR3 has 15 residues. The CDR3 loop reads CASSYGQASNQPQHF. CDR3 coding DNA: TGTGCCAGCAGTTACGGGCAGGCTAGCAATCAGCCCCAGCATTTT.

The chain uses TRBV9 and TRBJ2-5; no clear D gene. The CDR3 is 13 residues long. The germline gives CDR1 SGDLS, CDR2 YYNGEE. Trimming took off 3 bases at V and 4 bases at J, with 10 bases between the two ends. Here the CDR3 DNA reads TGTGCCAGCAGCGGAGGCCCCCGAGAGACCCAGTACTTC. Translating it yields CASSGGPRETQYF.

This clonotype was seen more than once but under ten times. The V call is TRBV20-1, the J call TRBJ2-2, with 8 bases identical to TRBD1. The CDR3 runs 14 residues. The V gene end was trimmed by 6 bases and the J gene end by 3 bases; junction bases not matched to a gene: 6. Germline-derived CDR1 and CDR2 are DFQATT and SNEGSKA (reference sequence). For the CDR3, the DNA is TGCAGTGCGTCAGGGGGCCGCGACACCGGGGAGCTGTTTTTT. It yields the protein CSASGGRDTGELFF.

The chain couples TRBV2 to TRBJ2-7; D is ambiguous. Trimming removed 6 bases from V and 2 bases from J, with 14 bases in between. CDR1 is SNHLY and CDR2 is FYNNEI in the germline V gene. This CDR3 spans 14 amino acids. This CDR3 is CASRLTANPYEQYF. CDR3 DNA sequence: TGTGCCAGCAGGTTAACAGCTAACCCCTACGAGCAGTACTTC.

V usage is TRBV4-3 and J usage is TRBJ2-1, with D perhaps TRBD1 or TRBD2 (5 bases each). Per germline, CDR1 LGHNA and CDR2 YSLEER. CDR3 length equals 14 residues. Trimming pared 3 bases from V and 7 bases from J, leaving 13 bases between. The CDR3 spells CASSQGVYGNEQFF. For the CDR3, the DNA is TGCGCCAGCAGCCAGGGGGTGTACGGGAATGAGCAGTTCTTC.

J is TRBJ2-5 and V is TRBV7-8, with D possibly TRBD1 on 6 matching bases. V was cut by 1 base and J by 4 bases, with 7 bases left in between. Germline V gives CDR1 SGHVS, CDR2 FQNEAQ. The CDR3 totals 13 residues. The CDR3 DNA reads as TGTGCCAGCAGCTTAGACAGGGCAGAGACCCAGTACTTC. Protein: CASSLDRAETQYF.

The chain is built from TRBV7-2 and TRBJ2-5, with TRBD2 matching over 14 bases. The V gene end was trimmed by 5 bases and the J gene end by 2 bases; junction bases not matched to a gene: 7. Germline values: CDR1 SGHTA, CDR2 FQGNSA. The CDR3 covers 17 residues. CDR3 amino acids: CASSPHWTSGGQETQYF. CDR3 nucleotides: TGTGCCAGCAGCCCCCACTGGACTAGCGGGGGGCAAGAGACCCAGTACTTC.

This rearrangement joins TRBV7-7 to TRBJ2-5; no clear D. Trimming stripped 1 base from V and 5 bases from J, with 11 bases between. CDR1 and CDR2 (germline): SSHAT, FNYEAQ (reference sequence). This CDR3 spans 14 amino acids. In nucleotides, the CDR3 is TGTGCCAGCAGCTTAGTGGGGTCTGGGGAGACCCAGTACTTC. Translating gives CASSLVGSGETQYF.

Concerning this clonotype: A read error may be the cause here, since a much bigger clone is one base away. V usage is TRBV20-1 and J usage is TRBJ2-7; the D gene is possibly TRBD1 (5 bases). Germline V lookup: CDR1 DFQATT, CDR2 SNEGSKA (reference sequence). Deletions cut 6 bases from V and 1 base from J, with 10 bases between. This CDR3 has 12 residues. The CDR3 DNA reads TGCAGTGCCGCGGCAGGGTCCTACGAGCAGTACTTC. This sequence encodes CSAAAGSYEQYF.

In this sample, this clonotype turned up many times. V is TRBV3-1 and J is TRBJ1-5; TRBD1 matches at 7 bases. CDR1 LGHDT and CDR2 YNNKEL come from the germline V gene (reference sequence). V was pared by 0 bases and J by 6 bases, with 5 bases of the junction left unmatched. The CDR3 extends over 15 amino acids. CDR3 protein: CASSQDGQVGQPQHF. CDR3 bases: TGTGCCAGCAGCCAAGACGGACAGGTTGGTCAGCCCCAGCATTTT.

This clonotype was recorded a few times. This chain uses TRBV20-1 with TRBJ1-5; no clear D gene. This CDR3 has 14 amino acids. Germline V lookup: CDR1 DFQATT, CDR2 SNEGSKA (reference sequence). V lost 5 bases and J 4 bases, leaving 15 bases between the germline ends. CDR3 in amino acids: CSAGRKLGNQPQHF. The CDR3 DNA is TGCAGTGCTGGCCGGAAACTAGGTAATCAGCCCCAGCATTTT.

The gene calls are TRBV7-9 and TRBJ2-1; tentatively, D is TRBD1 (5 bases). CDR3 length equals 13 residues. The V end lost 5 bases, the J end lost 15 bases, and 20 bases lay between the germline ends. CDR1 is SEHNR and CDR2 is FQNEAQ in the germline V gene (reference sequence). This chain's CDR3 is CASSLGLLCPRFF. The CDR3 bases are TGTGCCAGCAGCCTGGGGCTCCTCTGCCCCCGGTTCTTC.

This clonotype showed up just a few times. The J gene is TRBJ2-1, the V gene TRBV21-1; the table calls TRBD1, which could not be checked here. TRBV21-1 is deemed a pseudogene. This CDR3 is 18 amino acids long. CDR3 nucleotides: TGTGCCAGCAGCAAAGTGTTCAGGACAGGTTGGTCCTACAATGAGCAGTTCTTC. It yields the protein CASSKVFRTGWSYNEQFF.

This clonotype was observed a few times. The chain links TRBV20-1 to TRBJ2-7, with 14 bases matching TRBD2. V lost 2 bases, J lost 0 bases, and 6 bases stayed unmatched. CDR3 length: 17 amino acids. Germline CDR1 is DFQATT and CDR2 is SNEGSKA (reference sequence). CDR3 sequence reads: CSARRPTSGGASYEQYV. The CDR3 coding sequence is TGCAGTGCTAGACGGCCGACTAGCGGGGGGGCCTCCTACGAGCAGTACGTC.

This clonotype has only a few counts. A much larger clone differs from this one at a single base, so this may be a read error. DNA of the CDR3: TGCTGTGCTAGAGAAACCCCTCGCCAGGGGATAGATACGCAGTATTTT. This encodes CCARETPRQGIDTQYF. The chain carries TRBV20-1 and TRBJ2-3, with a possible D match to TRBD1 (6 bases). Germline CDR1 DFQATT, CDR2 SNEGSKA (reference sequence). This CDR3 has 16 residues.

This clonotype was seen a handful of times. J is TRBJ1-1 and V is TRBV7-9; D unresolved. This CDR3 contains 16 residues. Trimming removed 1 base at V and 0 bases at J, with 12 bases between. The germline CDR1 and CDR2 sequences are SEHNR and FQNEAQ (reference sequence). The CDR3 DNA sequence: TGTGCCAGCAGCTTAGACGTTGTCACCCTGAACACTGAAGCTTTCTTT. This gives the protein CASSLDVVTLNTEAFF. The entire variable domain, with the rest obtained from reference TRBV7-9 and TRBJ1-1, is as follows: DTGVSQNPRHKITKRGQNVTFRCDPISEHNRLYWYRQTLGQGPEFLTYFQNEAQLEKSRLLSDRFSAERPKGSFSTLEIQRTEQGDSAMYLCASSLDVVTLNTEAFFGQGTRLTVV.

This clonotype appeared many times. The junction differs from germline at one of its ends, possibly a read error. The CDR3 nucleotides read TGTTCCAGGGACAGGGGAGCCGAGCAGTACTTC. Its translation: CSRDRGAEQYF. This rearrangement joins TRBV25-1 to TRBJ2-7; TRBD1 agrees at 10 bases. CDR1 MGHDK and CDR2 SYGVNS come from the germline V gene. This CDR3 region has 11 residues.

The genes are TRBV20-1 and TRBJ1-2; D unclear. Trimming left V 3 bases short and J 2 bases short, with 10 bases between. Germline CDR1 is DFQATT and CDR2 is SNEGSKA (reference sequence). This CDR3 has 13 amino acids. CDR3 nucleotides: TGCAGTGCTAGGTGGACGGAAAACTATGGCTACACCTTC. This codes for CSARWTENYGYTF.

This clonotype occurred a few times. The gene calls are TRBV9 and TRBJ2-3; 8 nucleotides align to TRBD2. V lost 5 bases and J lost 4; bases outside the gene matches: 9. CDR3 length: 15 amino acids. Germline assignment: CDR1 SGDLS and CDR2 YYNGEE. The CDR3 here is CASSPSGGVADTQYF. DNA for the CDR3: TGTGCCAGCAGTCCCAGCGGGGGTGTTGCAGATACGCAGTATTTT.

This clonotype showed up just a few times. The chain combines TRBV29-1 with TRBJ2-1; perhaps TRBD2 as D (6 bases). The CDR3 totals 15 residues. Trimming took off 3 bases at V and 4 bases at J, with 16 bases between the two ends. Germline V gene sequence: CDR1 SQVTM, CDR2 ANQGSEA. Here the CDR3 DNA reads TGCAGCGTTGAGGAGCGGGCCCCGGGGTACAATGAGCAGTTCTTC. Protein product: CSVEERAPGYNEQFF.

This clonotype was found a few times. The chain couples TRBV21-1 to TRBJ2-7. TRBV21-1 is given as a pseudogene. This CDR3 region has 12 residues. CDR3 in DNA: TGTGCCAGCAGCAAAGGACCAGGCGAGCAGTACGTC. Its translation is CASSKGPGEQYV.

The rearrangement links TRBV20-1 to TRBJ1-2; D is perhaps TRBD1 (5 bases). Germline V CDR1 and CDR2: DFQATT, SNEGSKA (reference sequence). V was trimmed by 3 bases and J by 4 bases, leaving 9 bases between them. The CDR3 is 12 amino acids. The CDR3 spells CSASGGAYGYTF. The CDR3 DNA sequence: TGCAGTGCTAGTGGGGGTGCCTATGGCTACACCTTC.

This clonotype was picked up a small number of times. The CDR3, as DNA: TGTGCCAGCAGCTTAATCCCCAGTCTCAGCTCCTACAATGAGCAGTTCTTC. It encodes CASSLIPSLSSYNEQFF. V is TRBV7-8 and J is TRBJ2-1; no definite D call. The CDR3 spans 17 residues. CDR1 and CDR2 from the germline V gene are SGHVS and FQNEAQ. Trimming shortened V by 2 bases and J by 0 bases, and 14 bases separated the two germline ends.

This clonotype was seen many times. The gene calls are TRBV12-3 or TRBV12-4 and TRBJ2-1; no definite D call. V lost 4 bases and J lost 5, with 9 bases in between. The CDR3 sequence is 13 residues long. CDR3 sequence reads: CASSSPSDNEQFF. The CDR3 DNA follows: TGTGCCAGCAGTTCTCCCAGTGACAATGAGCAGTTCTTC.

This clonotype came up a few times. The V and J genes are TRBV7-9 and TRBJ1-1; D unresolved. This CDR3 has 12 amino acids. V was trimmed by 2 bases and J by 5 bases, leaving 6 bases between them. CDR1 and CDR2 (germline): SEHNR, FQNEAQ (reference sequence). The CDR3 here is CASSLRWTEAFF. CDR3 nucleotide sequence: TGTGCCAGCAGCTTAAGGTGGACTGAAGCTTTCTTT.

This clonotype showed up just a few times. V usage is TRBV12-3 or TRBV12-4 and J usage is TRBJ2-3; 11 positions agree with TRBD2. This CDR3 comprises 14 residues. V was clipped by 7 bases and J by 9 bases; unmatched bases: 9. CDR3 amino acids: CASTRLAGRETQYF. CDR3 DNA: TGTGCCAGCACCAGACTAGCGGGGCGAGAAACGCAGTATTTT.

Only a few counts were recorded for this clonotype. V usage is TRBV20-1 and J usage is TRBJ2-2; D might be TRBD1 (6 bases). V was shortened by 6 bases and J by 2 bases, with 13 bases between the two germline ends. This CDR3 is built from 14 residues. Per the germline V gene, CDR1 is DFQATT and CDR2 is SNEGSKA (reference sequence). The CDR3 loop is CSALKGVNTGELFF. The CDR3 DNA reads TGCAGTGCCCTCAAGGGGGTCAACACCGGGGAGCTGTTTTTT.

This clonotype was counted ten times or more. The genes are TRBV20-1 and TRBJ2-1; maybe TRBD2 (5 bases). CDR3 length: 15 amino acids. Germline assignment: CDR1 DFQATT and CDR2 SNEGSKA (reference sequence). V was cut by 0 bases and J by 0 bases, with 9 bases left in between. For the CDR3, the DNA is TGCAGTGCTAGAGAGGACTCAACCTCCTACAATGAGCAGTTCTTC. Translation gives CSAREDSTSYNEQFF.

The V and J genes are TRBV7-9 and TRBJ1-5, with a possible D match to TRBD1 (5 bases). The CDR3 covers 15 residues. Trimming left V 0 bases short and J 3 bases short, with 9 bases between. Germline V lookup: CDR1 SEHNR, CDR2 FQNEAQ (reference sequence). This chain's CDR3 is CASSLADTSNQPQHF. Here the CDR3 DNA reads TGTGCCAGCAGCTTAGCGGACACCTCCAATCAGCCCCAGCATTTT.

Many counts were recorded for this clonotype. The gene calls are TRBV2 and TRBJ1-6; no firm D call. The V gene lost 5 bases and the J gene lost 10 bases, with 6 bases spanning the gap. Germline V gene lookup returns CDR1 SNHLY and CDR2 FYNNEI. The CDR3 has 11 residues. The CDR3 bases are TGTGCCAGCAGTCCTGACTCACCCCTCCACTTT. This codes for CASSPDSPLHF.